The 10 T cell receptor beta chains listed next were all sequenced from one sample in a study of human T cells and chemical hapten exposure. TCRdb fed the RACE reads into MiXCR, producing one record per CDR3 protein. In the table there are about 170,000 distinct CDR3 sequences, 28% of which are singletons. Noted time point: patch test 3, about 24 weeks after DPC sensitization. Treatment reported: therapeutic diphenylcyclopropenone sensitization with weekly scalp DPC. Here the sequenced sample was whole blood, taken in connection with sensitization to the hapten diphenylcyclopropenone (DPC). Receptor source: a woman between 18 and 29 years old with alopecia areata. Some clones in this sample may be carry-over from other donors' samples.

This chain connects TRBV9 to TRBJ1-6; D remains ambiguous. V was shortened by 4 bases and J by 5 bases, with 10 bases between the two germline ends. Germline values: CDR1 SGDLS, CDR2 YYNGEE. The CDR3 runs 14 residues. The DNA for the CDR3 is TGTGCCAGCAGCCTGCGCAGCAATAATTCACCCCTCCACTTT. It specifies CASSLRSNNSPLHF.

The CDR3, as DNA: TGTGCCAGCAGTGGGTCCCCCACCCAGCATTTT. It specifies CASSGSPTQHF. The chain links TRBV6-1 to TRBJ1-5; D not certain. CDR1 is MNHNS and CDR2 is SASEGT in the germline V gene. Trimming pared 4 bases from V and 11 bases from J, leaving 9 bases between. The length of the CDR3 is 11 residues.

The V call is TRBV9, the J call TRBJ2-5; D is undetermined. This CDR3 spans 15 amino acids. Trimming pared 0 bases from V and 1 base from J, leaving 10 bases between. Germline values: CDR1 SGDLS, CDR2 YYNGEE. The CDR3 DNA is TGTGCCAGCAGCGTAGGTCCGGGTACCCAAGAGACCCAGTACTTC. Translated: CASSVGPGTQETQYF.

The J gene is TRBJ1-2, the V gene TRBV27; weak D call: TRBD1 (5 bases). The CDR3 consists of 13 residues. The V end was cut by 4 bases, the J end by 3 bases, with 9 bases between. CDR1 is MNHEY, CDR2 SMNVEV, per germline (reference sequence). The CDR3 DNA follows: TGTGCCAGCAGTTGGGACGGATACTATGGCTACACCTTC. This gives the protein CASSWDGYYGYTF.

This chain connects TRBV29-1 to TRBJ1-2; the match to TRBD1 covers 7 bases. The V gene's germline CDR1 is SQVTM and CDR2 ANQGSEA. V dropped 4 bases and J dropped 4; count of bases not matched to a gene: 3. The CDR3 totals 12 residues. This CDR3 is CSVAQGTYGYTF. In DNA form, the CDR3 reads TGCAGCGTTGCACAGGGGACCTATGGCTACACCTTC.

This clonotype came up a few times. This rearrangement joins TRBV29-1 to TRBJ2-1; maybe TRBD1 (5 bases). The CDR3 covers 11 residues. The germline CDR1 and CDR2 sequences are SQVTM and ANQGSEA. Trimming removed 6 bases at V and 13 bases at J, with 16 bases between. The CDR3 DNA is TGCAGCGTGACCCCTGGAACAGGCCAGTTCTTC. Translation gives CSVTPGTGQFF.

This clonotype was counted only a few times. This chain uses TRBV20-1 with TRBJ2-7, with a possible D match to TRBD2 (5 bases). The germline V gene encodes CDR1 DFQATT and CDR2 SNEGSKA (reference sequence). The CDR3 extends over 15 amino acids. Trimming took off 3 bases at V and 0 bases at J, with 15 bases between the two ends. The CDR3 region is CSARRAATISYEQYF. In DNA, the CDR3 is TGCAGTGCTAGGAGAGCAGCGACTATCTCCTACGAGCAGTACTTC.

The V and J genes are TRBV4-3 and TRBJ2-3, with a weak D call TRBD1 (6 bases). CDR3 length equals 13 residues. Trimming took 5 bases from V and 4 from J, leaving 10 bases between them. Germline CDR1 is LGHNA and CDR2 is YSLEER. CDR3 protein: CASSAQGADTQYF. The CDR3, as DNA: TGCGCCAGCAGCGCACAGGGCGCAGATACGCAGTATTTT.

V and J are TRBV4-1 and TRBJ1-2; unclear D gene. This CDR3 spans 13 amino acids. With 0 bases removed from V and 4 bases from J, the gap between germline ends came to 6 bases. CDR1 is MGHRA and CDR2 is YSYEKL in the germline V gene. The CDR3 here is CASSQERRYGYTF. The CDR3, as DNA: TGCGCCAGCAGCCAAGAACGTCGCTATGGCTACACCTTC.

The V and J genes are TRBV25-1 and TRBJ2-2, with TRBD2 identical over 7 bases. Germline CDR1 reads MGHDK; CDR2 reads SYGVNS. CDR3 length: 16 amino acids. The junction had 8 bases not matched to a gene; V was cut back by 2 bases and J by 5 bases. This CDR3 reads CASSEAGTTVTGELFF. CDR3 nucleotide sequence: TGTGCCAGCAGTGAAGCAGGGACTACGGTGACCGGGGAGCTGTTTTTT.